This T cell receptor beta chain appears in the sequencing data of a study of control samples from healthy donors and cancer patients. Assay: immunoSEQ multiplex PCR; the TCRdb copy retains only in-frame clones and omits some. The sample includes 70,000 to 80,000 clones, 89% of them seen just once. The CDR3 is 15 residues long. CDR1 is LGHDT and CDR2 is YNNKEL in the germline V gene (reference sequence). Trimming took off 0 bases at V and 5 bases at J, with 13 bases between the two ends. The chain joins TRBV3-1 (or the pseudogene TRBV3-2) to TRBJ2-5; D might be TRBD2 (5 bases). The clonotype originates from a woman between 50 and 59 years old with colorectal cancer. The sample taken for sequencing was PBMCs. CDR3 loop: CASSQDYRGRETQYF. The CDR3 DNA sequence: TGTGCCAGCAGCCAAGATTACCGGGGTCGGGAGACCCAGTACTTC.